The 23 T cell receptor beta chains reported below all come from one sample, sequenced in a study of OX40 agonist ivuxolimab in advanced cancers. TCRdb keeps only in-frame clones here, not all; method: immunoSEQ multiplex PCR. The table lists tens of thousands of clones, 85% to 95% of them singletons. Sequencing was performed on CD4+ or CD8+ T cells sorted from blood, taken in a trial of the OX40 agonist ivuxolimab. These TCRs come from an adult with an advanced solid tumor such as melanoma, head and neck, liver or kidney cancer.

The rearrangement joins TRBV11-2 to TRBJ2-3; D ambiguous. CDR3 length: 14 residues. Germline CDR1 and CDR2: SGHAT and FQNNGV. The V end lost 1 base, the J end lost 3 bases, and 8 bases lay between the germline ends. DNA of the CDR3: TGTGCCAGCAGCTTAGGGGGTTTTACAGATACGCAGTATTTT. The encoded protein is CASSLGGFTDTQYF.

The V gene is TRBV4-2, the J gene TRBJ1-1; no clear D. The CDR3 contains 15 residues. Between the trimmed V and J ends, which lost 0 bases and 2 bases, there was a span of 10 bases. The germline CDR1 and CDR2 sequences are LGHNA and YNFKEQ. CDR3 loop: CASSQEELINTEAFF. The DNA of the CDR3 is TGTGCCAGCAGCCAAGAGGAGTTAATTAACACTGAAGCTTTCTTT.

The chain uses TRBV12-5 and TRBJ1-1, with D hard to call. The V end lost 1 base, the J end lost 4 bases, and 7 bases lay between the germline ends. This CDR3 contains 13 residues. Per the germline V gene, CDR1 is LGHNT and CDR2 is FRNRAP. In DNA, the CDR3 is TGTGCTAGTGGTTTGGGCCGCGGCACTGAAGCTTTCTTT. Translated: CASGLGRGTEAFF.

V usage is TRBV21-1 and J usage is TRBJ2-2. TRBV21-1 is classified as a pseudogene. The CDR3 length is 14 residues. Here the CDR3 DNA reads TGTGCCAGCAGGGGGATATCCCCACCCGGGGAGCTGTTTTTT. This gives the protein CASRGISPPGELFF.

The genes are TRBV4-3 and TRBJ2-1; 8 bases fit TRBD2. Trimming took 0 bases from V and 2 from J; bases not matched to a gene: 9. The V gene's germline CDR1 is LGHNA and CDR2 YSLEER. The CDR3 consists of 18 residues. This chain's CDR3 is CASSQDRGGRSAYNEQFF. For the CDR3, the DNA is TGCGCCAGCAGCCAAGATCGGGGCGGGAGGTCCGCCTACAATGAGCAGTTCTTC.

The chain employs TRBV7-8 and TRBJ2-3; 7 positions match TRBD2. This CDR3 is 13 amino acids long. From germline, CDR1 is SGHVS and CDR2 FQNEAQ. V lost 5 bases to trimming and J lost 3 bases; unmatched junction nucleotides: 2. CDR3 residues: CASSELATDTQYF. The CDR3 nucleotides are TGTGCCAGCAGCGAACTAGCGACAGATACGCAGTATTTT.

The chain links TRBV15 to TRBJ2-3; a possible D gene is TRBD2 (5 bases). CDR1 is LNHNV and CDR2 is YYDKDF in the germline V gene (reference sequence). The CDR3 spans 15 residues. V lost 1 base, J lost 5 bases, and 13 bases lay in between. The CDR3 protein is CATSRAEGAGDTQYF. CDR3 nucleotides: TGTGCCACCAGCAGAGCAGAGGGAGCAGGAGATACGCAGTATTTT.

A word on this clone: One junction end disagrees with the germline gene, perhaps due to a read error. The chain recombines TRBV7-9 with TRBJ1-2; perhaps TRBD1 as D (6 bases). CDR3 length: 12 amino acids. CDR1 and CDR2 (germline): SEHNR, FQNEAQ (reference sequence). CDR3 bases: TGTGCCAGCAGCTTAGCATCCGGGACAATTTACTTC. Protein sequence: CASSLASGTIYF.

The chain is built from TRBV6-6 and TRBJ1-2, with 7 bases identical to TRBD1. J lost 7 bases, V lost 7 bases, and 15 bases had no gene match. The CDR3 is 15 residues long. Germline CDR1 is MNHNY and CDR2 is SVGAGI (reference sequence). CDR3 DNA: TGTGCCAGCACCACCTACGACAGGGAGATCTCTGGCTACACCTTC. It encodes CASTTYDREISGYTF.

The gene calls are TRBV10-3 and TRBJ1-3, with D unclear. Germline lookup yields CDR1 ENHRY and CDR2 SYGVKD. Trimming took off 5 bases at V and 4 bases at J, with 3 bases between the two ends. This CDR3 is built from 11 residues. Here the CDR3 DNA reads TGTGCCATCAGTTCCGGAAACACCATATATTTT. Protein product: CAISSGNTIYF.

The chain links TRBV5-6 to TRBJ1-5; D gene uncertain. The germline gives CDR1 SGHDT, CDR2 YYEEEE. CDR3 length: 14 amino acids. V was shortened by 2 bases and J by 0 bases, with 6 bases between the two germline ends. CDR3 nucleotide sequence: TGTGCCAGCAGCTTCTCCGCTAGCAATCAGCCCCAGCATTTT. Translation gives CASSFSASNQPQHF.

The V call is TRBV13, the J call TRBJ2-2; TRBD1 aligns across 7 bases. Germline V gene lookup returns CDR1 PRHDT and CDR2 FYEKMQ (reference sequence). The CDR3 is made up of 15 amino acids. Trimming removed 3 bases from V and 3 bases from J; junction bases left unmatched: 4. The CDR3 loop is CASSLDTGDTGELFF. The CDR3 region has the DNA TGTGCCAGCAGCTTGGATACAGGGGACACCGGGGAGCTGTTTTTT.

The J gene is TRBJ2-1, the V gene TRBV19; the D gene is possibly TRBD1 (5 bases). Between the trimmed V and J ends, which lost 7 bases and 4 bases, there was a span of 8 bases. CDR1 and CDR2 from the germline V gene are LNHDA and SQIVND (reference sequence). This CDR3 has 12 residues. CDR3 sequence: CASIDRYNEQFF. CDR3 nucleotide sequence: TGTGCCAGTATTGACAGATACAATGAGCAGTTCTTC.

This chain connects TRBV2 to TRBJ2-3, with D maybe TRBD1 (5 bases). The CDR3 contains 17 residues. Germline V gives CDR1 SNHLY, CDR2 FYNNEI. V lost 1 base to trimming and J lost 2 bases, with 16 bases between them. CDR3 sequence: CASSEERTLKYTDTQYF. CDR3 DNA: TGTGCCAGCAGTGAAGAGAGGACACTTAAGTACACAGATACGCAGTATTTT.

The chain has TRBV19 and TRBJ1-2; 9 positions match TRBD1. With V trimmed by 3 bases and J by 4 bases, 3 bases remained unmatched. Germline CDR1 reads LNHDA; CDR2 reads SQIVND (reference sequence). The CDR3 consists of 14 residues. The CDR3 nucleotides read TGTGCCAGTAGTATTGACAGGGGGTTCTATGGCTACACCTTC. Translated: CASSIDRGFYGYTF. The full variable domain, in which reference TRBV19 and TRBJ1-2 provide the parts outside the CDR3, is DGGITQSPKYLFRKEGQNVTLSCEQNLNHDAMYWYRQDPGQGLRLIYYSQIVNDFQKGDIAEGYSVSREKKESFPLTVTSAQKNPTAFYLCASSIDRGFYGYTFGSGTRLTVV.

This chain links TRBV9 with TRBJ2-1, with D perhaps TRBD2 (6 bases). The CDR3 is 16 amino acids. CDR1 is SGDLS, CDR2 YYNGEE, per germline. Between the trimmed V and J ends, which lost 0 bases and 4 bases, there was a span of 14 bases. DNA for the CDR3: TGTGCCAGCAGCGTAGCTAGGCGGGGCGCGTACAATGAGCAGTTCTTC. Translation: CASSVARRGAYNEQFF.

This clone was counted a single time. The chain couples TRBV7-2 to TRBJ2-7; D is undetermined. Trimming left V 3 bases short and J 1 base short, with 7 bases between. The CDR3 consists of 13 residues. Germline V gives CDR1 SGHTA, CDR2 FQGNSA. CDR3 DNA: TGTGCCAGCAGCTTTACGGCTTCCTACGAGCAGTACTTC. Translating it yields CASSFTASYEQYF.

This clone was recorded once. This sample also contains other DNA sequences that code for the same CDR3. The CDR3 spells CASSVGETYEQYF. The CDR3 bases are TGTGCCAGCAGCGTAGGGGAGACCTACGAGCAGTACTTC. J is TRBJ2-7 and V is TRBV9, with a tentative D call TRBD2 (5 bases). The CDR3 is 13 residues long. Trimming left V 0 bases short and J 2 bases short, with 6 bases between. The germline V gene has CDR1 SGDLS and CDR2 YYNGEE.

The CDR3 is CASSAAGGSYEQYF. The CDR3 DNA reads TGTGCCAGCAGCGCCGCCGGCGGGTCCTACGAGCAGTACTTC. The chain is built from TRBV9 and TRBJ2-7, with D perhaps matching TRBD2 (5 bases). Trimming took 3 bases from V and 1 from J, leaving 11 bases between them. The length of the CDR3 is 14 residues. Germline V gene sequence: CDR1 SGDLS, CDR2 YYNGEE. Together with reference TRBV9 and TRBJ2-7, the CDR3 gives the full variable domain: DSGVTQTPKHLITATGQRVTLRCSPRSGDLSVYWYQQSLDQGLQFLIQYYNGEERAKGNILERFSAQQFPDLHSELNLSSLELGDSALYFCASSAAGGSYEQYFGPGTRLTVT.

V is TRBV6-5 and J is TRBJ2-1; D remains ambiguous. The germline V and J ends were trimmed by 5 bases and 4 bases, with 12 bases remaining between them. Germline CDR1 reads MNHEY; CDR2 reads SVGAGI. The CDR3 covers 14 residues. DNA for the CDR3: TGTGCCAGCAGTGATATTAAACCATACAATGAGCAGTTCTTC. This gives the protein CASSDIKPYNEQFF.

J is TRBJ1-4 and V is TRBV6-7; TRBD1 matches 10 bases. TRBV6-7 is placed among ORFs of uncertain function. The CDR3 is 15 amino acids. Trimming cost V 6 bases and J 7 bases; bases outside gene matches: 8. CDR3 coding DNA: TGTGCCAGCAGCCTACCGGGACAGGGGTTTGAAAAACTGTTTTTT. It codes for CASSLPGQGFEKLFF.

This chain links TRBV2 with TRBJ2-2; D unclear. The germline CDR1 and CDR2 sequences are SNHLY and FYNNEI. Trimming stripped 7 bases from V and 7 bases from J, with 10 bases between. This CDR3 has 12 amino acids. The CDR3, as DNA: TGTGCCAGCATTGGGGTGAACGGGGAGCTGTTTTTT. As protein: CASIGVNGELFF.

V gene TRBV19 combines with J gene TRBJ2-1; 11 positions agree with TRBD1. Germline assignment: CDR1 LNHDA and CDR2 SQIVND (reference sequence). The CDR3 sequence is 14 residues long. J gave up 9 bases and V 7 bases, and 8 bases lay outside the gene matches. The DNA of the CDR3 is TGTGCCAGTACCCCGGGACAGGGGGGCGGTGAGCAGTTCTTC. It is translated as CASTPGQGGGEQFF.